The clone carrying this T cell receptor beta chain came up a few times. Its antigen is unidentified. This entry is derived from a study of human T cells and chemical hapten exposure. TCRdb re-called the RACE reads through MiXCR, storing one row per CDR3 protein. Here the sample spans roughly 380,000 distinct CDR3 sequences, about 5.1% being singletons. As for time point: pre-sensitization, week 0. Treatment in this sample: therapeutic diphenylcyclopropenone sensitization with weekly scalp DPC. Findings and caveats of the study: Positive correlation was observed between PT1 expanded TCR counts and patch test score.

The V gene's germline CDR1 is SEHNR and CDR2 FQNEAQ (reference sequence). V lost 3 bases and J lost 2; bases outside the gene matches: 4. There are 15 residues in the CDR3. Material: whole blood, obtained in connection with sensitization to the hapten diphenylcyclopropenone (DPC). The origin of this receptor is a woman aged 45 to 65 with alopecia areata. Some clones in this sample may be carry-over from other donors' samples. The chain is built from TRBV7-9 and TRBJ2-3; 8 bases map to TRBD1. The CDR3 nucleotides are TGTGCCAGCAGCTTGCCGGGACAGGTCACAGATACGCAGTATTTT. Translating it yields CASSLPGQVTDTQYF.